This T cell receptor (beta chain) came from a study of cytotoxic CD8 clonotypes in ibrutinib-treated CLL (dated by TCRdb to the early 2020s). In the study overall: The cohort was composed of some ten relapsed/refractory and around 15 treatment-naive patients; IGHV unmutated status was identified in 17 patients. Partial responses were observed in about 24 patients and complete responses in 2; after a median follow-up of roughly 62 months, remission was maintained in around 14 patients and progression was observed in approximately 12. Response samples were taken after a median of 12 months on treatment, ranging from about 6 to 40 months. An average of roughly 270,000 productive templates and around 100,000 productive rearrangements was obtained per sample. Of the roughly 86 people in the trial, about two dozen had longitudinal samples available. Cryopreserved peripheral blood mononuclear cells were obtained before treatment, at response, and at either sustained remission or disease progression. Every remission and progressive disease sample was obtained while ibrutinib was still being received by the patients.

Per the germline V gene, SGHDT is the CDR1 and YYEEEE is the CDR2. The junction shows trimming of 0 bases on V and 1 base on J, plus 8 bases between the germline ends. Its CDR3 holds 15 amino acids, cysteine through phenylalanine. Only CDR3 DNA is held: 45 bases, read in frame from base 1. A MiSeq instrument was used for deep resolution sequencing, which targeted depths ranging from 1 in 1 million up to 1 in 200,000 T cells, with coverage averaging 10x for each clonotype. The immunoSEQ hsTCRB Kit was used to generate TCR beta libraries. Concerning the study's data processing: The data were analyzed with ImmunoSEQ Analyzer and ImmunoSEQ Data Assistant, and V, D and J gene assignments followed IMGT definitions. Clonality was computed as one minus normalized Shannon entropy of productive rearrangement frequencies, ranging from 0 to 1. Public clonotype analysis was restricted to overrepresented clonotypes comprising at least 0.05% of each patient's repertoire. Thirteen age-matched healthy donor repertoires from immuneACCESS were used as controls for clonality. TCRdb re-hosts the immuneACCESS table, in-frame sequences only. Its copies lack some clones; in the studies checked, an unresolved V gene accounts for under half of them, and the cause for the rest is not known. The V and J calls and the clone size are those of that table, but D and trimming were determined from the DNA. Across this sample there are some 160,000 clones, with roughly 80% seen only once. The ten largest clones represent roughly 2% of the sample.

Points the paper makes about the study in general: Public clonotypes were rare and either shrank or stayed stable during treatment, and the rise in clonality at ibrutinib response reflected expansion of private clonotypes. Baseline clonality was found to be higher than that of age-matched healthy donors and was strongly correlated with circulating CD8+ T-cell counts. Sampling times were not matched between patients in sustained remission and patients whose disease was progressing, and lymph node repertoires were not examined. At ibrutinib response clonality went up, during sustained remission it held steady, and at progression it dropped back toward baseline.

This specimen's time point label, interpreted: approximately eleven months on ibrutinib. About 2 micrograms of genomic DNA were extracted from cryopreserved PBMCs for TCR beta library preparation. Longitudinal blood samples from CLL patients on ibrutinib monotherapy were analyzed using high-throughput TCR beta sequencing. The patients took part in an open-label, single-center phase 2 trial of ibrutinib monotherapy. This clone appeared once. Its binding antigen is unknown. Per-base qualities were not stored, and no clone one base away is much larger. The specimen comprised PBMCs, sampled after 12 months of ibrutinib treatment. The sequence links TRBV5-6 to TRBJ1-5; the D gene remains uncertain. This clonotype was obtained from a human donor with chronic lymphocytic leukemia. DNA sequence: TGTGCCAGCAGCTTGGCCGGGTCGAGCAATCAGCCCCAGCATTTT. Its protein product is CASSLAGSSNQPQHF.